What follows are 31 T cell receptor beta chains derived from one specimen sequenced in a study of CD8+CD57+ T cells in acquired aplastic anemia. Genomic DNA constituted the template upon which TCR beta VDJ and CDR3 profiling was performed. MiXCR, run by TCRdb on the reads, gives a single entry per CDR3 protein. In the table there are about 420,000 distinct CDR3 sequences, 65% to 80% of which are singletons. The sample comprised sorted CD4+, CD8+, or CD8+CD57+ T cells (not recorded which) from PBMCs. Receptors originate from a human donor in good health, serving as a control.

This chain uses TRBV12-3 or TRBV12-4 with TRBJ2-5; perhaps TRBD2 as D (6 bases). Trimming shortened V by 8 bases and J by 5 bases, and 21 bases separated the two germline ends. CDR3 length equals 15 residues. The CDR3 region is CASSNSGTAGETQYF. Written as DNA, the CDR3 is TGTGCCAGCTCAAACTCCGGGACTGCCGGGGAGACCCAGTACTTC.

V gene TRBV7-3 combines with J gene TRBJ1-2; D not certain. The CDR3 contains 16 residues. Trimming took off 11 bases at V and 10 bases at J, with 32 bases between the two ends. CDR1 is SGHTA and CDR2 is FQGTGA in the germline V gene. The CDR3 spells CAWSAPMVAPNYYYTF. CDR3 bases: TGTGCCTGGAGCGCTCCCATGGTAGCGCCTAACTATTACTACACCTTC.

The rearrangement uses TRBV9 and TRBJ1-3, with D tentatively TRBD1 (5 bases). Per germline, CDR1 SGDLS and CDR2 YYNGEE. Trimming shortened V by 3 bases and J by 16 bases, and 23 bases separated the two germline ends. The CDR3 is made up of 14 amino acids. DNA for the CDR3: TGTGCCAGCAGCGGAGAGGGTTATGGGGCCACCGTCTATTTT. Protein: CASSGEGYGATVYF.

A remark on this clonotype: One end of the junction is discordant with germline, which a read error may explain. J is TRBJ2-1 and V is TRBV5-1; D is unresolved. The CDR3 consists of 15 residues. CDR1 is SGHRS, CDR2 YFSETQ, per germline. CDR3 nucleotides: TGTGCCAGCAGCCCAGGCAGGAGCTCCTACAATGAGCAGTTCTTC. Its translation is CASSPGRSSYNEQFF.

This sequence joins TRBV7-9 and TRBJ1-6; possible D gene TRBD1, 5 bases. The CDR3 covers 16 residues. The V end lost 5 bases, the J end lost 7 bases, and 18 bases lay between the germline ends. The germline CDR1 and CDR2 sequences are SEHNR and FQNEAQ (reference sequence). The CDR3 spells CASSPGPGGRNSPLHF. The CDR3 DNA is TGTGCCAGCAGCCCGGGCCCGGGGGGTCGCAATTCACCCCTCCACTTT.

V and J are TRBV20-1 and TRBJ2-7, with 9 nucleotides matching TRBD2. V lost 6 bases to trimming and J lost 5 bases; unmatched junction nucleotides: 11. This CDR3 has 14 residues. The germline CDR1 and CDR2 sequences are DFQATT and SNEGSKA (reference sequence). CDR3 in amino acids: CSAKLAGETDEQYF. The CDR3 DNA is TGCAGTGCGAAACTAGCGGGCGAAACAGACGAGCAGTACTTC.

Details on this clonotype: This CDR3 fails to terminate in the conserved phenylalanine or tryptophan, so it likely reflects a read error. No DNA is shown, since the ends of the CDR3 on it are uncertain; the CDR3 is the one TCRdb lists. The chain uses TRBV7-3 and TRBJ2-7; TRBD1 reflects the table's D call only, with no check against the DNA. The CDR3 totals 13 residues, both ends included. Germline V lookup: CDR1 SGHTA, CDR2 FQGTGA. The CDR3 spells CASSQGTGGTYEQ.

The chain has TRBV9 and TRBJ2-7; D is uncertain. This CDR3 has 13 amino acids. Trimming removed 6 bases at V and 3 bases at J, with 13 bases between. The germline V gene has CDR1 SGDLS and CDR2 YYNGEE. Written as DNA, the CDR3 is TGTGCCAGCAACTACGGAGCGTGCTACGAGCAGTACTTC. Protein product: CASNYGACYEQYF.

This clonotype has only one observation. Since no conserved phenylalanine or tryptophan closes the CDR3, a read error is the likely cause. It is unclear where the CDR3 begins or ends on the DNA, so no DNA is shown, and the CDR3 is as TCRdb lists it. The chain carries TRBV9 and TRBJ1-2; the table names TRBD1, a call not compared with the DNA. The CDR3 totals 13 residues, both ends included. Germline-derived CDR1 and CDR2 are SGDLS and YYNGEE. The CDR3 protein is CASSPRRGRGYTL.

V is TRBV25-1 and J is TRBJ2-7, with TRBD1 matching over 8 bases. V trimming: 6 bases; J trimming: 0 bases; junction bases outside the gene matches: 10. This CDR3 is built from 16 residues. Germline values: CDR1 MGHDK, CDR2 SYGVNS. As DNA, the CDR3 is TGTGCCAGCAGCAGCTACGATCAGGGGGCCTCCTACGAGCAGTACTTC. Protein: CASSSYDQGASYEQYF.

Concerning this clonotype itself: The DNA is omitted, as the CDR3 cannot be located on it reliably, and the CDR3 follows TCRdb's listing. The genes are TRBV7-2 and TRBJ2-5; the table calls TRBD1, which could not be checked here. A total of 15 residues make up the CDR3, ends included. CDR1 and CDR2 from the germline V gene are SGHTA and FQGNSA. CDR3 sequence: CASSLGGAYEQYFDF.

This rearrangement joins TRBV20-1 to TRBJ2-3; D remains ambiguous. Trimming removed 3 bases from V and 2 bases from J, with 15 bases in between. Germline lookup yields CDR1 DFQATT and CDR2 SNEGSKA (reference sequence). This CDR3 spans 15 amino acids. This CDR3 is CSARMSGNTTDTQYF. In DNA form, the CDR3 reads TGCAGTGCTAGGATGTCTGGAAACACCACAGATACGCAGTATTTT.

The CDR3 nucleotides are TGTGCCAGTAGTAATCAGCCCCAGCATTTT. Residues: CASSNQPQHF. This chain uses TRBV6-1 with TRBJ1-5; D unresolved. V lost 9 bases and J lost 4, with 4 bases in between. The CDR3 sequence is 10 residues long. The germline V gene encodes CDR1 MNHNS and CDR2 SASEGT.

The gene calls are TRBV5-1 and TRBJ1-2; D remains ambiguous. There are 15 residues in the CDR3. Germline values: CDR1 SGHRS, CDR2 YFSETQ. V was shortened by 1 base and J by 5 bases, with 15 bases between the two germline ends. In nucleotides, the CDR3 is TGCGCCAGCAGCTTGTCCCCTCGCGCCAGGTATGGCTACACCTTC. This encodes CASSLSPRARYGYTF.

This chain connects TRBV20-1 to TRBJ2-5, with D perhaps TRBD1 or TRBD2 (6 bases each). From germline, CDR1 is DFQATT and CDR2 SNEGSKA (reference sequence). V was cut by 0 bases and J by 5 bases, with 16 bases left in between. CDR3 length equals 15 residues. CDR3 in amino acids: CSARDLRGRWETQYF. The DNA of the CDR3 is TGCAGTGCTAGAGATCTGAGGGGGAGGTGGGAGACCCAGTACTTC.

Comments on this clonotype: This sequence may be a read error, since a much larger clone differs from it by one base. No conserved phenylalanine or tryptophan ends this CDR3, so it is likely a read error. The V and J genes are TRBV4-3 and TRBJ2-3, with unresolved D. Germline V gene data show CDR1 as LGHNA and CDR2 as YSLEER. The CDR3 has 14 amino acids. V lost 1 base and J lost 8, with 13 bases in between. CDR3 nucleotide sequence: TGCGCCAGCAGCCAAGTGGTCAAGCTCGGTACGCAGTATCTT. Its translation: CASSQVVKLGTQYL.

For this clonotype: One end of the junction does not line up with germline, which may come from a read error. The chain carries TRBV5-1 and TRBJ2-7; D unclear. This CDR3 has 14 amino acids. The germline V gene encodes CDR1 SGHRS and CDR2 YFSETQ. The CDR3 sequence: CASSFLPGCIIYHF. CDR3 bases: TGCGCCAGCAGCTTTTTACCCGGGTGCATAATCTATCACTTC.

At least ten counts were recorded for this clonotype. The V and J genes are TRBV10-3 and TRBJ1-5, with 7 bases aligning to TRBD1. Trimming at V came to 8 bases and at J to 5 bases, leaving 6 bases not matched to a gene. Germline CDR1 is ENHRY and CDR2 is SYGVKD. This CDR3 is built from 13 residues. The CDR3 reads CAISRQGDQPQHF. Here the CDR3 DNA reads TGTGCCATCTCCCGACAGGGAGATCAGCCCCAGCATTTT.

Details on this clonotype: A much larger clonotype is one base distant, so this may be a read error. The chain employs TRBV10-3 and TRBJ1-5; 7 nucleotides agree with TRBD1. The germline V gene has CDR1 ENHRY and CDR2 SYGVKD. V was pared by 3 bases and J by 9 bases, with 8 bases of the junction left unmatched. The CDR3 totals 14 residues. The CDR3 coding sequence is TGTGCCATCAGTGAAGCAGGGGGGAAATTGCCCCAGCATTTT. It yields the protein CAISEAGGKLPQHF.

A word on this clonotype: No conserved phenylalanine or tryptophan ends this CDR3, so it is likely a read error. The DNA is omitted, as the CDR3 cannot be located on it reliably, and the CDR3 follows TCRdb's listing. The V call is TRBV7-7, the J call TRBJ2-7. The germline V gene encodes CDR1 SSHAT and CDR2 FNYEAQ (reference sequence). The CDR3 is 12 amino acids in total, end residues counted. CDR3 residues: CASSFSQYAEYS.

In regard to this clonotype: No conserved phenylalanine or tryptophan ends this CDR3, so it is likely a read error. It is unclear where the CDR3 begins or ends on the DNA, so no DNA is shown, and the CDR3 is as TCRdb lists it. V is TRBV9 and J is TRBJ2-3; the DNA was not used to check the table's D call, TRBD2. Looked up from germline, CDR1 is SGDLS and CDR2 is YYNGEE. Termini included, the CDR3 measures 13 amino acids. The CDR3 sequence: CASTTSLAGDNEL.

As for this clonotype: Being one base from a much bigger clone, this may be a read error. V is TRBV5-1 and J is TRBJ2-3, with D perhaps TRBD2 (6 bases). Germline lookup yields CDR1 SGHRS and CDR2 YFSETQ. This CDR3 is built from 14 residues. CDR3 sequence (DNA): TGCGCCAGCAGCTTCCGGGACTCAACAGGTACGCAGTATTTT. Protein product: CASSFRDSTGTQYF.

This clonotype is a singleton in its sample. The rearrangement joins TRBV11-2 to TRBJ1-4; D is ambiguous. With 3 bases removed from V and 5 bases from J, the gap between germline ends came to 16 bases. CDR1 and CDR2 from the germline V gene are SGHAT and FQNNGV. This CDR3 contains 16 residues. For the CDR3, the DNA is TGTGCCAGCAGCTTGCGTCCCCCAGTCTTGAATGAAAAACTGTTTTTT. This translates into CASSLRPPVLNEKLFF.

Of note for this clonotype: Relative to the germline gene, one junction end is altered; a read error may explain this. This chain connects TRBV20-1 to TRBJ2-7; D gene uncertain. The CDR3 consists of 12 residues. Germline-derived CDR1 and CDR2 are DFQATT and SNEGSKA (reference sequence). In DNA form, the CDR3 reads TGCAGTGCAAGAGACGATACCTACGAGCAGTACTTC. Protein product: CSARDDTYEQYF.

This clonotype was counted ten times or more. This chain connects TRBV19 to TRBJ1-2; D remains ambiguous. The CDR3 runs to 12 residues. In germline, CDR1 is LNHDA, CDR2 SQIVND (reference sequence). V was cut by 6 bases and J by 5 bases, with 10 bases left in between. CDR3 loop: CASSPGAYGYTF. DNA for the CDR3: TGTGCCAGTAGCCCGGGAGCTTATGGCTACACCTTC.

Only one count was recorded for this clonotype. The chain couples TRBV2 to TRBJ1-1; 10 nucleotides align to TRBD1. This CDR3 comprises 16 residues. The trim removed 6 bases at V and 3 bases at J, leaving 10 bases unmatched. Germline V gene lookup returns CDR1 SNHLY and CDR2 FYNNEI. CDR3 DNA sequence: TGTGCCAGCAGGACAGGGGGCTACGAGCAGTACACTGAAGCTTTCTTT. Translating gives CASRTGGYEQYTEAFF.

Turning to this clonotype: An end of the junction differs from the germline gene, which may be a read error. CDR3 protein: CAVRPGLNTEAFF. The DNA for the CDR3 is TGTGCCGTCCGTCCCGGGCTGAACACTGAAGCTTTCTTT. The chain uses TRBV29-1 and TRBJ1-1; unclear D gene. This CDR3 is built from 13 residues. CDR1 SQVTM and CDR2 ANQGSEA come from the germline V gene.

For this clonotype: An end of the junction does not agree with germline; a read error may underlie this. This chain links TRBV5-1 with TRBJ1-1; tentatively, D is TRBD1 (5 bases). The CDR3 has 13 amino acids. Germline V lookup: CDR1 SGHRS, CDR2 YFSETQ. CDR3 DNA sequence: TGTGCCACCAGCAGAGCCAGGGACGCTAAAGCTTTCTTT. This encodes CATSRARDAKAFF.

A note on this clonotype: The CDR3 end shows no conserved phenylalanine or tryptophan, and so a read error is likely. The rearrangement links TRBV7-9 to TRBJ2-7, with unresolved D. This CDR3 is built from 13 residues. CDR1 is SEHNR and CDR2 is FQNEAQ in the germline V gene (reference sequence). In DNA, the CDR3 is TGTGCCAGCAGTTTAGCCCCGGCTATCGCGCAGTACCTC. This sequence encodes CASSLAPAIAQYL.

Regarding this clonotype: Lacking the conserved final phenylalanine or tryptophan, this CDR3 likely reflects a read error. Because the CDR3's place on the DNA is in doubt, the DNA is left out and the CDR3 is given as listed by TCRdb. The V and J genes are TRBV7-2 and TRBJ2-5; no check of the table's D call, TRBD1, against the DNA was made. Germline V gives CDR1 SGHTA, CDR2 FQGNSA. The CDR3 adds up to 13 amino acids, both ends counted. CDR3 sequence: CASSSQGDLAGEL.

Points on this clonotype: Compared with germline, one end of the junction differs, possibly owing to a read error. The V call is TRBV7-2, the J call TRBJ2-1; 11 bases fit TRBD2. CDR1 SGHTA and CDR2 FQGNSA come from the germline V gene. The CDR3 loop spans 13 amino acids. In DNA form, the CDR3 reads TGTGCCAGCAGCATTATAGCGGGGGGGCGGGCGGTCTTC. Translated: CASSIIAGGRAVF.